The 8 T cell receptor beta chains reported below all come from one sample, sequenced in a study of T-cell memory formation after mild COVID-19. Each CDR3 protein gets one entry after TCRdb re-called the 5' RACE reads with MiXCR. The sample holds 300,000 to 350,000 distinct CDR3 sequences, roughly 13% seen once. Sequencing was carried out using PBMCs or a T cell subset sorted from them (not recorded which). The receptors shown here come from a man in his late teens or twenties who had mild COVID-19 (a few samples of this study predate the infection). Cell type and time point are not known.

This clonotype was recorded only once. This chain joins TRBV7-2 and TRBJ1-1; D may be TRBD1 (6 bases). Trimming took off 6 bases at V and 3 bases at J, with 14 bases between the two ends. CDR1 SGHTA and CDR2 FQGNSA come from the germline V gene. This CDR3 region has 14 residues. The CDR3 DNA is TGTGCCAGCAGTGTACAGGGTAGTGACACTGAAGCTTTCTTT. Amino acid sequence: CASSVQGSDTEAFF. The variable domain in full, completed from reference TRBV7-2 and TRBJ1-1, reads GAGVSQSPSNKVTEKGKDVELRCDPISGHTALYWYRQSLGQGLEFLIYFQGNSAPDKSGLPSDRFSAERTGGSVSTLTIQRTQQEDSAVYLCASSVQGSDTEAFFGQGTRLTVV.

This clonotype occurred a few times. V gene TRBV12-3 or TRBV12-4 combines with J gene TRBJ1-3, with unresolved D. This CDR3 is built from 11 residues. Between the trimmed V and J ends, which lost 6 bases and 9 bases, there was a span of 9 bases. The CDR3 DNA reads as TGTGCCAGCAGCCTTCGGGGCACCATATATTTT. Translating it yields CASSLRGTIYF.

This clonotype came up once. The chain is built from TRBV5-1 and TRBJ2-1; D is undetermined. Germline V gives CDR1 SGHRS, CDR2 YFSETQ. The ends were cut back, 7 bases at V and 5 bases at J, with 10 bases in the middle. CDR3 length: 12 amino acids. The CDR3 region has the DNA TGCGCCAGCGGAAAAACCCACAATGAGCAGTTCTTC. Translated, it gives CASGKTHNEQFF.

The chain employs TRBV6-5 and TRBJ2-3; 9 bases are shared with TRBD2. Germline loops: CDR1 MNHEY, CDR2 SVGAGI. J lost 4 bases, V lost 7 bases, and 6 bases had no gene match. The CDR3 consists of 14 residues. The CDR3 protein is CASKWRGGPDTQYF. The CDR3, as DNA: TGTGCCAGCAAATGGCGGGGGGGGCCAGATACGCAGTATTTT.

This clonotype has only a few counts. V and J are TRBV5-1 and TRBJ1-6; D gene uncertain. In germline, CDR1 is SGHRS, CDR2 YFSETQ. The CDR3 contains 15 residues. V dropped 2 bases and J dropped 7 bases, with 13 bases sitting between them. The CDR3 DNA sequence: TGCGCCAGCAGCTTCATTGACCCCGAGAATTCACCCCTCCACTTT. This codes for CASSFIDPENSPLHF.

V gene TRBV6-2 or TRBV6-3 combines with J gene TRBJ2-7; D gene unclear. The V end lost 6 bases, the J end lost 0 bases, and 6 bases lay between the germline ends. The germline V gene has CDR1 MNHEY and CDR2 SVGEGT. This CDR3 region has 12 residues. The CDR3 bases are TGTGCCAGCAGGGAGACCTCCTACGAGCAGTACTTC. It specifies CASRETSYEQYF.

This clonotype was found a few times. The chain carries TRBV29-1 and TRBJ1-1; D unclear. CDR1 and CDR2 from the germline V gene are SQVTM and ANQGSEA. The CDR3 is made up of 13 amino acids. V lost 4 bases, J lost 0 bases, and 9 bases lay in between. The chain's CDR3 is CSVAVQMNTEAFF. The CDR3 DNA reads as TGCAGCGTTGCTGTACAGATGAACACTGAAGCTTTCTTT. Using reference TRBV29-1 and TRBJ1-1 for the parts outside the CDR3, the full variable domain is SAVISQKPSRDICQRGTSLTIQCQVDSQVTMMFWYRQQPGQSLTLIATANQGSEATYESGFVIDKFPISRPNLTFSTLTVSNMSPEDSSIYLCSVAVQMNTEAFFGQGTRLTVV.

This clonotype turned up a few times. This sequence joins TRBV7-2 and TRBJ2-2; D is uncertain. V was trimmed by 4 bases and J by 6 bases, leaving 6 bases between them. Per germline, CDR1 SGHTA and CDR2 FQGNSA. The CDR3 has 12 amino acids. The chain's CDR3 is CASSSRAGELFF. As DNA, the CDR3 is TGTGCCAGCAGCTCCCGAGCCGGGGAGCTGTTTTTT. The variable domain in full, with the rest retrieved from reference TRBV7-2 and TRBJ2-2, is GAGVSQSPSNKVTEKGKDVELRCDPISGHTALYWYRQSLGQGLEFLIYFQGNSAPDKSGLPSDRFSAERTGGSVSTLTIQRTQQEDSAVYLCASSSRAGELFFGEGSRLTVL.